Here is one TCR beta chain with its context. Its cognate antigen is unknown. This specimen comes from a study of T cell responses to AZD1222 COVID-19 vaccine. Study-wide results and caveats: Repertoire sampling was restricted to post-peak T cell response timepoints. Clonal diversity may have been underestimated in mostly white British donors. Among those given AZD1222, only six or seven were seropositive at baseline.

The V gene lost 6 bases and the J gene lost 6 bases, with 16 bases spanning the gap. The CDR3 runs 15 residues. Germline V gene data show CDR1 as SGHNT and CDR2 as YYREEE (reference sequence). TCRdb's copy holds only in-frame clones and misses some; the assay was immunoSEQ multiplex PCR. In the table there are approximately 170,000 clones, 80% to 90% of which are singletons. The source is an adult in good health. This sequence joins TRBV5-4 and TRBJ2-6, with D maybe TRBD2 (6 bases). This sample comprised peripheral blood, obtained on day 0 of AZD1222 vaccination. CDR3 protein: CASNPGGSLANVLTF. The CDR3 bases are TGTGCCAGCAACCCTGGGGGGTCCTTGGCCAACGTCCTGACTTTC.